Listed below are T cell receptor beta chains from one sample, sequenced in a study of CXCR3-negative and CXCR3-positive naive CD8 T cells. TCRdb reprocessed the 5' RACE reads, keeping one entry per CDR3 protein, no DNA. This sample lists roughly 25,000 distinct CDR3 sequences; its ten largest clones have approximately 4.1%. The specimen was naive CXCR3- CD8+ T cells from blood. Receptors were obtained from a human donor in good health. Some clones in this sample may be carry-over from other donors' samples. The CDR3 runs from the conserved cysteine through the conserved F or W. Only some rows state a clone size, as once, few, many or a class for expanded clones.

CDR3aa: CASSDRDNDSYEQYF
v_gene: TRBV6-4
abundance: -
j_gene: TRBJ2-7

CDR3aa: CSATSGGASDTQYF
v_gene: TRBV29-1
abundance: -
j_gene: TRBJ2-3

CDR3aa: CSVVQGAGNEQYF
v_gene: TRBV29-1
abundance: -
j_gene: TRBJ2-7

CDR3aa: CSVDEGIHGYTF
v_gene: TRBV29-1
abundance: -
j_gene: TRBJ1-2

CDR3aa: CASSLSTFSTDTQYF
v_gene: TRBV12-3/TRBV12-4
abundance: -
j_gene: TRBJ2-3

CDR3aa: CASGTASYGYTF
v_gene: TRBV2
abundance: -
j_gene: TRBJ1-2

CDR3aa: CASSPPGGGLETQYF
v_gene: TRBV18
abundance: -
j_gene: TRBJ2-5

CDR3aa: CSALDRDRSYEQYF
v_gene: TRBV20-1
abundance: -
j_gene: TRBJ2-7

CDR3aa: CSVGLSRNSNQPQHF
v_gene: TRBV29-1
abundance: -
j_gene: TRBJ1-5

CDR3aa: CASSQDFQVYGYTF
v_gene: TRBV4-3
abundance: medium-sized
j_gene: TRBJ1-2

CDR3aa: CASSLGGLAAQETQYF
v_gene: TRBV5-1
abundance: -
j_gene: TRBJ2-5

CDR3aa: CASLWGNYGYTF
v_gene: TRBV25-1
abundance: -
j_gene: TRBJ1-2

CDR3aa: CSVGGTTSYEQYF
v_gene: TRBV29-1
abundance: medium-sized
j_gene: TRBJ2-7

CDR3aa: CASSLGFGGVSYEQYF
v_gene: TRBV5-5
abundance: -
j_gene: TRBJ2-7

CDR3aa: CSETGAGNIQYF
v_gene: TRBV20-1
abundance: -
j_gene: TRBJ2-4

CDR3aa: CSVEDLRGGSYEQYF
v_gene: TRBV29-1
abundance: -
j_gene: TRBJ2-7

CDR3aa: CSAHPAVTLTVNTEAFF
v_gene: TRBV20-1
abundance: -
j_gene: TRBJ1-1

CDR3aa: CASSHDRGRVAGELFF
v_gene: TRBV6-6
abundance: -
j_gene: TRBJ2-2

CDR3aa: CASSYPVLAGVMEQYF
v_gene: TRBV6-5
abundance: -
j_gene: TRBJ2-7

CDR3aa: CASSTTHFSETQYF
v_gene: TRBV6-5
abundance: medium-sized
j_gene: TRBJ2-5

CDR3aa: CASSLGRRDTQYF
v_gene: TRBV27
abundance: -
j_gene: TRBJ2-3

CDR3aa: CASSQVEGPSSYEQYF
v_gene: TRBV4-3
abundance: -
j_gene: TRBJ2-7

CDR3aa: CSVVETGVGEQYF
v_gene: TRBV29-1
abundance: -
j_gene: TRBJ2-7

CDR3aa: CASSWDRENTGELFF
v_gene: TRBV28
abundance: -
j_gene: TRBJ2-2

CDR3aa: CAISESSVPDTQYF
v_gene: TRBV10-3
abundance: -
j_gene: TRBJ2-3

CDR3aa: CASSYSGQGADLADTQYF
v_gene: TRBV6-6
abundance: -
j_gene: TRBJ2-3

CDR3aa: CSARVRRGQSYNEQFF
v_gene: TRBV20-1
abundance: -
j_gene: TRBJ2-1

CDR3aa: CASYTGGLTEAFF
v_gene: TRBV7-8
abundance: -
j_gene: TRBJ1-1

CDR3aa: CASSQGVSYEQYF
v_gene: TRBV16
abundance: -
j_gene: TRBJ2-7

CDR3aa: CATQDVNLYEQYF
v_gene: TRBV10-3
abundance: -
j_gene: TRBJ2-7

CDR3aa: CASSLRGSYEQYF
v_gene: TRBV28
abundance: -
j_gene: TRBJ2-7

CDR3aa: CSARDRTLYNEQFF
v_gene: TRBV20-1
abundance: -
j_gene: TRBJ2-1

CDR3aa: CASSSVRDTQETQYF
v_gene: TRBV12-3/TRBV12-4
abundance: -
j_gene: TRBJ2-5

CDR3aa: CASSTGWAGELFF
v_gene: TRBV19
abundance: -
j_gene: TRBJ2-2

CDR3aa: CASSQVTGQITSSTDTQYF
v_gene: TRBV14
abundance: -
j_gene: TRBJ2-3

CDR3aa: CASSFIQDAYEQYF
v_gene: TRBV7-9
abundance: -
j_gene: TRBJ2-7

CDR3aa: CSVGGSNEQFF
v_gene: TRBV29-1
abundance: -
j_gene: TRBJ2-1

CDR3aa: CASSPLGGRQFF
v_gene: TRBV6-2/TRBV6-3
abundance: -
j_gene: TRBJ2-1

CDR3aa: CASSFPRDRGLAGGSYNEQFF
v_gene: TRBV7-9
abundance: -
j_gene: TRBJ2-1

CDR3aa: CASRGYSHEGEQFF
v_gene: TRBV12-3/TRBV12-4
abundance: -
j_gene: TRBJ2-1

CDR3aa: CASSQAGKTGELFF
v_gene: TRBV3-1
abundance: -
j_gene: TRBJ2-2

CDR3aa: CASSWDRGSPEQYF
v_gene: TRBV6-6
abundance: -
j_gene: TRBJ2-7

CDR3aa: CASSFGTNTEAFF
v_gene: TRBV5-1
abundance: -
j_gene: TRBJ1-1

CDR3aa: CSVEKGGRGTEAFF
v_gene: TRBV29-1
abundance: -
j_gene: TRBJ1-1

CDR3aa: CASSQHLGAGAIHEQYF
v_gene: TRBV23-1
abundance: -
j_gene: TRBJ2-7

CDR3aa: CASSPSPTSGGVETQYF
v_gene: TRBV6-5
abundance: -
j_gene: TRBJ2-5

CDR3aa: CASNSHPLYYNEQFF
v_gene: TRBV19
abundance: -
j_gene: TRBJ2-1

CDR3aa: CSVYRVGYTEAFF
v_gene: TRBV29-1
abundance: -
j_gene: TRBJ1-1

CDR3aa: CASKSGLEETQYF
v_gene: TRBV7-6
abundance: -
j_gene: TRBJ2-5

CDR3aa: CSAASGDMAYGYTF
v_gene: TRBV29-1
abundance: -
j_gene: TRBJ1-2

CDR3aa: CASSWGVSPLHF
v_gene: TRBV5-6
abundance: -
j_gene: TRBJ1-6

CDR3aa: CSARSQASTYEQYF
v_gene: TRBV20-1
abundance: -
j_gene: TRBJ2-7

CDR3aa: CASSLSGGAADTQYF
v_gene: TRBV12-3/TRBV12-4
abundance: -
j_gene: TRBJ2-3

CDR3aa: CASSAAEYSGNTIYF
v_gene: TRBV7-2
abundance: -
j_gene: TRBJ1-3

CDR3aa: CASSPGLAGGNVQFF
v_gene: TRBV7-2
abundance: -
j_gene: TRBJ2-1

CDR3aa: CASREGTYNEQFF
v_gene: TRBV6-4
abundance: -
j_gene: TRBJ2-1

CDR3aa: CASSMGQALEKLFF
v_gene: TRBV5-1
abundance: -
j_gene: TRBJ1-4

CDR3aa: CASSRTSGNTGELFF
v_gene: TRBV6-4
abundance: -
j_gene: TRBJ2-2

CDR3aa: CASSMTGGAYQQYF
v_gene: TRBV19
abundance: -
j_gene: TRBJ2-7

CDR3aa: CASSFGDEAFF
v_gene: TRBV5-1
abundance: -
j_gene: TRBJ1-1